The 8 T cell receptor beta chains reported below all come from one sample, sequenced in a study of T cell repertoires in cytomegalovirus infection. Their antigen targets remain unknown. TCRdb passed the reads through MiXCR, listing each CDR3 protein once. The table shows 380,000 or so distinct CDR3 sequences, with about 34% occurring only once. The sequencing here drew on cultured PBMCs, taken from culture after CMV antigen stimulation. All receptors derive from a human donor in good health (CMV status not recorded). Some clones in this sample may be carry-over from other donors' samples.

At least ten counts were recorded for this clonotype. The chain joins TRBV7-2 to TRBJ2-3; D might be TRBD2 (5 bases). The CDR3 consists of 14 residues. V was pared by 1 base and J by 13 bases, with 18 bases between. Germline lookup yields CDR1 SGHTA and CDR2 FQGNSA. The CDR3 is CASSLVSGQDCEYF. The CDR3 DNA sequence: TGTGCCAGCAGCTTAGTATCTGGTCAGGACTGCGAGTATTTT.

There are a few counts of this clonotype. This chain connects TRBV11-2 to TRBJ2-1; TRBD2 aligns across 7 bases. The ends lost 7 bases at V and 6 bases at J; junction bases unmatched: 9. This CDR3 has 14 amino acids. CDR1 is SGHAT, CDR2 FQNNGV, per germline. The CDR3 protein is CASTYGGSPNEQFF. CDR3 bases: TGTGCCAGCACCTATGGCGGGAGCCCCAATGAGCAGTTCTTC.

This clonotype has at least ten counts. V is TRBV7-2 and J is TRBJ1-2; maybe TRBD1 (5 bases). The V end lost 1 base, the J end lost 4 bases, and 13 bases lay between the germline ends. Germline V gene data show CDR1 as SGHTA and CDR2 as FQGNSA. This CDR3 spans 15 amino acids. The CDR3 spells CASSLVRRASYGYTF. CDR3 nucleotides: TGTGCCAGCAGCTTAGTTCGCAGGGCGAGCTATGGCTACACCTTC.

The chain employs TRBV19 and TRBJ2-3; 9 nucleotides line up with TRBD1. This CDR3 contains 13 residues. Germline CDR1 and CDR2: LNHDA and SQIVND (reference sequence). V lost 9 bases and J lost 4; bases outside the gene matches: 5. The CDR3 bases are TGTGCCAGCCGGACAGGGGTGGCAGATACGCAGTATTTT. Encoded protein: CASRTGVADTQYF.

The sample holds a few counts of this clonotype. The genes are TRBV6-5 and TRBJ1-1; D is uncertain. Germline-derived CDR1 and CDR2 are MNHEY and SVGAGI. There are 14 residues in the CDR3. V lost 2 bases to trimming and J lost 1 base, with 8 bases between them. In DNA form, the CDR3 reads TGTGCCAGCAGTTACAGGCCAGGGAACACTGAAGCTTTCTTT. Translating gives CASSYRPGNTEAFF.

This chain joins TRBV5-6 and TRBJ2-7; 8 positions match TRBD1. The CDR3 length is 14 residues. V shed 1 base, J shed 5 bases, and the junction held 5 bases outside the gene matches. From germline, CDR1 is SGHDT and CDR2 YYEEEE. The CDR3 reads CASSLRTGRNEQYV. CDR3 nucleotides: TGTGCCAGCAGCTTGCGGACAGGGCGGAACGAGCAGTACGTC.

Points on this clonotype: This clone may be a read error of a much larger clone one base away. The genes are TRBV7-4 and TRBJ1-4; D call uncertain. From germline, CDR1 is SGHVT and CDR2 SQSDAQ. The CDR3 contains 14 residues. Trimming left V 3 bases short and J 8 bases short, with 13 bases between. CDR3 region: CASSFSYRVEKLFF. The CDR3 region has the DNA TGTGCCAGCAGCTTTTCGTATAGGGTCGAAAAACTGTTTTTT.

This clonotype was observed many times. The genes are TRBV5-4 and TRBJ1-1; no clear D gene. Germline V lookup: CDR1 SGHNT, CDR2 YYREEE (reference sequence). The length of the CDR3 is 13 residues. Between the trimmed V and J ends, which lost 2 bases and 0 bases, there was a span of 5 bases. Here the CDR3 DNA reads TGTGCCAGCAGCTTTTGGGTGAACACTGAAGCTTTCTTT. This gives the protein CASSFWVNTEAFF.